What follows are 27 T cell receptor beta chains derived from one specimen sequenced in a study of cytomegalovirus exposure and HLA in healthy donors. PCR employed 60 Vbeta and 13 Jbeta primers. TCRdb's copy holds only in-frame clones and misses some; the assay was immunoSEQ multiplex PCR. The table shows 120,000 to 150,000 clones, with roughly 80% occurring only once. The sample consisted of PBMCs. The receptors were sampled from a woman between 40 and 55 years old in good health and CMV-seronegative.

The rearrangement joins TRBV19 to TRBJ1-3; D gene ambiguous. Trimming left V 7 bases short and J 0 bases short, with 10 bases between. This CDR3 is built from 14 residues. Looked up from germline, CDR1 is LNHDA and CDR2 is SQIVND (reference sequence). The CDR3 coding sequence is TGTGCCAGTATCCCCCGCGGCTCTGGAAACACCATATATTTT. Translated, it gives CASIPRGSGNTIYF.

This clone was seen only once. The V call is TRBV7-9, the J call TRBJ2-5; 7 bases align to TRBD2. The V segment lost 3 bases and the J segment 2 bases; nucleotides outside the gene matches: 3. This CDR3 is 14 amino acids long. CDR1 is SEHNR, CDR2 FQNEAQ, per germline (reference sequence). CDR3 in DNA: TGTGCCAGCAGCTTCAGCGGGGAACAAGAGACCCAGTACTTC. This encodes CASSFSGEQETQYF.

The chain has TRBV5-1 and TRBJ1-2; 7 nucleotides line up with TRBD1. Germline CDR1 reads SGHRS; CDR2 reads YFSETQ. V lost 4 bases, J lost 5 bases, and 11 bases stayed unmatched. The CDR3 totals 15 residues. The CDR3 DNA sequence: TGCGCCAGCAGCGGGGGACTTCCAGGGGGATATGGCTACACCTTC. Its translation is CASSGGLPGGYGYTF.

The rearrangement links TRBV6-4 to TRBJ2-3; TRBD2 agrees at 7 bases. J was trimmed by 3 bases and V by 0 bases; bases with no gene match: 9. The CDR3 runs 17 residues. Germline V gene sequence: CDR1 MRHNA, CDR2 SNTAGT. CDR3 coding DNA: TGTGCCAGCAGTGACTCTGACGGGGGGTCCGGGACAGATACGCAGTATTTT. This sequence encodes CASSDSDGGSGTDTQYF.

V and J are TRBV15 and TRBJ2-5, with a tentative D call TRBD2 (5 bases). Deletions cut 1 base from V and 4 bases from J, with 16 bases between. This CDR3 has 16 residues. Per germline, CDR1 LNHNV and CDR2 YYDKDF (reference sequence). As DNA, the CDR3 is TGTGCCACCAGCAGAGTAGTCGGGGTTGAAGGAGAGACCCAGTACTTC. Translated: CATSRVVGVEGETQYF.

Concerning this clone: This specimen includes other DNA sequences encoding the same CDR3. In DNA, the CDR3 is TGCGCCAGCAGCTTTGCAGGGGCTGGAAACACCATATATTTT. It yields the protein CASSFAGAGNTIYF. The chain is built from TRBV5-1 and TRBJ1-3, with D perhaps matching TRBD1 (6 bases). The CDR3 is 14 amino acids. Between the trimmed V and J ends, which lost 2 bases and 2 bases, there was a span of 8 bases. The germline V gene encodes CDR1 SGHRS and CDR2 YFSETQ.

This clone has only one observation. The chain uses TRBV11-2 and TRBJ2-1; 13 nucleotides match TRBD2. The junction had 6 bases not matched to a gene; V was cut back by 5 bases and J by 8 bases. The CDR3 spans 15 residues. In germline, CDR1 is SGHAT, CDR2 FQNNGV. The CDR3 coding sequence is TGTGCCAGCAGCGAGGGACTAGCGGGAATTTATGAGCAGTTCTTC. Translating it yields CASSEGLAGIYEQFF.

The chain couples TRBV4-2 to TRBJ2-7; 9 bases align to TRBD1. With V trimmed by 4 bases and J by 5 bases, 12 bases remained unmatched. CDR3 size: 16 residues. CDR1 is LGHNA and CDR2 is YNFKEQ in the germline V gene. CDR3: CASSRNSGTGLHEQYF. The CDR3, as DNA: TGTGCCAGCAGCCGAAATTCGGGGACAGGGCTCCACGAGCAGTACTTC.

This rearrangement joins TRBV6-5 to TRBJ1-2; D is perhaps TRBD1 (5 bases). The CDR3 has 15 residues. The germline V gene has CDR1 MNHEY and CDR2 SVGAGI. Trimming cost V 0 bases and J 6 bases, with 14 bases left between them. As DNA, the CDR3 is TGTGCCAGCAGTTACTCTGCAGGGTGGCCGAATGGCTACACCTTC. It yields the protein CASSYSAGWPNGYTF.

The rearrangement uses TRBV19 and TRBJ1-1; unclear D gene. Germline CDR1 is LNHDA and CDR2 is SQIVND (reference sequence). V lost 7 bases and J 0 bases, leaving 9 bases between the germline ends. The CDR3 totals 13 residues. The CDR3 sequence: CASTNSLNTEAFF. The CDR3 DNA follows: TGTGCCAGTACAAATAGCCTGAACACTGAAGCTTTCTTT.

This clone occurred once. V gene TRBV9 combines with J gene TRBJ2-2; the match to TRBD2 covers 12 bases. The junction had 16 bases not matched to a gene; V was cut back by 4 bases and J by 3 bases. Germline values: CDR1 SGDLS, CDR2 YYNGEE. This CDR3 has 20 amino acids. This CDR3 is CASSLRSATSGGSYTGELFF. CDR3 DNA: TGTGCCAGCAGCCTACGATCGGCGACTAGCGGGGGATCATACACCGGGGAGCTGTTTTTT.

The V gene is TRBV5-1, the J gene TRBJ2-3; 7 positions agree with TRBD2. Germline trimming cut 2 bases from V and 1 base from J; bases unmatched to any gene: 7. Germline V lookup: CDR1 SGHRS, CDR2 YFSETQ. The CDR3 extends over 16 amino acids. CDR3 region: CASSLSFGRGTDTQYF. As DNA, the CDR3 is TGCGCCAGCAGCTTAAGCTTTGGGAGGGGCACAGATACGCAGTATTTT.

The CDR3 loop is CASSFRAGVYNEKLFF. Written as DNA, the CDR3 is TGTGCCAGCAGTTTTCGAGCGGGGGTCTATAATGAAAAACTGTTTTTT. J is TRBJ1-4 and V is TRBV27; possibly TRBD1 for D (5 bases). CDR3 length: 16 residues. The V gene's germline CDR1 is MNHEY and CDR2 SMNVEV (reference sequence). The V end was cut by 3 bases, the J end by 4 bases, with 15 bases between.

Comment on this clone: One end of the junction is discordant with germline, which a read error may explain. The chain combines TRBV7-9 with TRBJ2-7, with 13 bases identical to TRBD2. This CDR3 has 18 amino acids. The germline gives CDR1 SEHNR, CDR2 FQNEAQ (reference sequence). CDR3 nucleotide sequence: TGTTCCAGCAGCTCCGGGACTAGCGGGAAGACAACCCCGTACGAGCAGTACTTC. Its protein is CSSSSGTSGKTTPYEQYF. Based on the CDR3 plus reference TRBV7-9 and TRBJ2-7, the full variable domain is DTGVSQNPRHKITKRGQNVTFRCDPISEHNRLYWYRQTLGQGPEFLTYFQNEAQLEKSRLLSDRFSAERPKGSFSTLEIQRTEQGDSAMYLCSSSSGTSGKTTPYEQYFGPGTRLTVT.

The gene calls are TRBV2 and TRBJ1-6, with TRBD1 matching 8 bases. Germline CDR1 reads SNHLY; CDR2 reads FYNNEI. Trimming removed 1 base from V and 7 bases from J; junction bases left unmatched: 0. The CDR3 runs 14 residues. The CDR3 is CASSEGTGNSPLHF. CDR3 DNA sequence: TGTGCCAGCAGTGAAGGGACAGGGAATTCACCCCTCCACTTT.

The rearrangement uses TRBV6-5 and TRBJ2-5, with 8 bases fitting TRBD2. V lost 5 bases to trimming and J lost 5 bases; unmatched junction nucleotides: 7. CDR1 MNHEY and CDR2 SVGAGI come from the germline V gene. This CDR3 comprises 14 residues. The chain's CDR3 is CASSLSGSRETQYF. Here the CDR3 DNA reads TGTGCCAGCAGTCTGAGCGGGAGTAGGGAGACCCAGTACTTC.

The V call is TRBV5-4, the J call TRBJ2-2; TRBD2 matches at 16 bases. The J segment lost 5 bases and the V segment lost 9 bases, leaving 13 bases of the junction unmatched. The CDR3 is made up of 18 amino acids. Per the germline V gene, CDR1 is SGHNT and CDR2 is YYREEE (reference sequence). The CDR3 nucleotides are TGTGCCACCCATCCGGGACTAGCGGGAGGGCAGTTGACCGGGGAGCTGTTTTTT. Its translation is CATHPGLAGGQLTGELFF. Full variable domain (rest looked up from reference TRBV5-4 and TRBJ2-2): ETGVTQSPTHLIKTRGQQVTLRCSSQSGHNTVSWYQQALGQGPQFIFQYYREEENGRGNFPPRFSGLQFPNYSSELNVNALELDDSALYLCATHPGLAGGQLTGELFFGEGSRLTVL.

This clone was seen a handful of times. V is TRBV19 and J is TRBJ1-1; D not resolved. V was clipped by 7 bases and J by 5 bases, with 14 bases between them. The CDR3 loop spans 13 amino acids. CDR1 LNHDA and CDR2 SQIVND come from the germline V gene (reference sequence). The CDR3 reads CASTLGDRTEAFF. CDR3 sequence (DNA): TGTGCCAGTACCTTAGGAGACCGAACTGAAGCTTTCTTT.

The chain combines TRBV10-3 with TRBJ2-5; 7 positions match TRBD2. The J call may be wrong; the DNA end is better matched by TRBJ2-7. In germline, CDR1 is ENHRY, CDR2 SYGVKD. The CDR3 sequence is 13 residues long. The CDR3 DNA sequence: TGTGCCATCAGTGGAGGACTAGCCTACGAGCAGTACTTC. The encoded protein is CAISGGLAYEQYF.

CDR3 sequence: CASRKLAGEYEQYF. CDR3 coding DNA: TGTGCCAGCAGGAAACTAGCGGGGGAATACGAGCAGTACTTC. This chain links TRBV2 with TRBJ2-7; the match to TRBD2 covers 11 bases. Trimming removed 6 bases from V and 4 bases from J; junction bases left unmatched: 5. Per germline, CDR1 SNHLY and CDR2 FYNNEI. The CDR3 sequence is 14 residues long.

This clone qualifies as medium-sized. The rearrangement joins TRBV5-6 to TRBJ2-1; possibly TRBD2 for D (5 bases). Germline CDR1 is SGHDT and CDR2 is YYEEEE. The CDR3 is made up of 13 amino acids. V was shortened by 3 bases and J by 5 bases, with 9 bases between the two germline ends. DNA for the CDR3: TGTGCCAGCAGCTCGGACTCAAACAATGAGCAGTTCTTC. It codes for CASSSDSNNEQFF.

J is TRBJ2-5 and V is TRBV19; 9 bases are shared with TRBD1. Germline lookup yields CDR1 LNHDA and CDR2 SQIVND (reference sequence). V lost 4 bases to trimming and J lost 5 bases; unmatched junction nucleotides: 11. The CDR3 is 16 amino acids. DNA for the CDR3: TGTGCCAGTAGTACCACGGGACAGGGAGGATTTGAGACCCAGTACTTC. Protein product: CASSTTGQGGFETQYF.

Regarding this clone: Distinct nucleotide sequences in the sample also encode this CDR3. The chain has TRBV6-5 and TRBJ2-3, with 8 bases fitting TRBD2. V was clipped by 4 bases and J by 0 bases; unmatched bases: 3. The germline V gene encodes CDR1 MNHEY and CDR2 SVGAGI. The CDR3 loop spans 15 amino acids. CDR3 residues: CASSSGTSSTDTQYF. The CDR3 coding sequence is TGTGCCAGCAGTTCAGGGACTAGTAGCACAGATACGCAGTATTTT.

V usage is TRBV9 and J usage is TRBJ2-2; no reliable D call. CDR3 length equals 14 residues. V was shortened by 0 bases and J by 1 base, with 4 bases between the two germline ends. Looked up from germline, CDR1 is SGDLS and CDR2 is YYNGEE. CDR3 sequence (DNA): TGTGCCAGCAGCGTAGGACTGAACACCGGGGAGCTGTTTTTT. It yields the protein CASSVGLNTGELFF.

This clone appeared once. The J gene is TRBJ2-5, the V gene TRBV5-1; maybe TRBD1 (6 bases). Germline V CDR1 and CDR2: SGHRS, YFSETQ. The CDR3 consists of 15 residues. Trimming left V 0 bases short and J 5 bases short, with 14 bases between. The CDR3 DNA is TGCGCCAGCAGCTTGGCGGGCGCAAGGGGGGAGACCCAGTACTTC. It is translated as CASSLAGARGETQYF.

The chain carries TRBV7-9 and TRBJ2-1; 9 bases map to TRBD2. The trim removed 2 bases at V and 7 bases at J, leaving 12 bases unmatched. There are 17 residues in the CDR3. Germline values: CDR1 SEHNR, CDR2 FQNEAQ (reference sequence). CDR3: CASSLSRGRAPQNEQFF. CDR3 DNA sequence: TGTGCCAGCAGCTTATCCCGCGGGAGGGCCCCTCAGAATGAGCAGTTCTTC. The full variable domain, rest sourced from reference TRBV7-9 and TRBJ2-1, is DTGVSQNPRHKITKRGQNVTFRCDPISEHNRLYWYRQTLGQGPEFLTYFQNEAQLEKSRLLSDRFSAERPKGSFSTLEIQRTEQGDSAMYLCASSLSRGRAPQNEQFFGPGTRLTVL.

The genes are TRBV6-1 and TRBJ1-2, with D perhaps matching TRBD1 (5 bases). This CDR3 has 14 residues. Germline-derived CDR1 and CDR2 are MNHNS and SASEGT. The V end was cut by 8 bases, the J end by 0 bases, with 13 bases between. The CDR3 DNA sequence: TGTGCCAGCGGGGGGGACGCCTCTAACTATGGCTACACCTTC. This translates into CASGGDASNYGYTF.